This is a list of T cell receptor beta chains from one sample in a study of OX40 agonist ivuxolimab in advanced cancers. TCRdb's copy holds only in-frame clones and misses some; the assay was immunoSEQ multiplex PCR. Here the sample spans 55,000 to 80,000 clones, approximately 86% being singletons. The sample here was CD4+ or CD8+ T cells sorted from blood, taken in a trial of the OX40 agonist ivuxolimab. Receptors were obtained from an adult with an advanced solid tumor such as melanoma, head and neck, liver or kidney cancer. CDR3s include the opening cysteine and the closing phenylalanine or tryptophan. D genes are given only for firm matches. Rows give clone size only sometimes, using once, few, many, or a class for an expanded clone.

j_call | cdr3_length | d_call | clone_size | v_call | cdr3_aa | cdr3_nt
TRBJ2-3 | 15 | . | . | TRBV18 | CASSPGGLGTDTQYF | TGTGCCAGCTCACCAGGGGGACTGGGCACAGATACGCAGTATTTT
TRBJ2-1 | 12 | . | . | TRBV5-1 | CASSTSYNEQFF | TGCGCCAGCAGCACATCCTACAATGAGCAGTTCTTC
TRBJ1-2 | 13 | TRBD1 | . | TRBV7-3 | CASSLGTGVGYTF | TGTGCCAGCAGCTTGGGGACAGGAGTAGGCTACACCTTC
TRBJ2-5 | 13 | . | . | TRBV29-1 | CSAGWGKEETQYF | TGCAGCGCCGGCTGGGGTAAGGAGGAGACCCAGTACTTC
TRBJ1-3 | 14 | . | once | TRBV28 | CASSLLVSGNTIYF | TGTGCCAGCAGTTTACTGGTGTCTGGAAACACCATATATTTT
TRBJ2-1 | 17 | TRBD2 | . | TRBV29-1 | CSVPGLAGGLFHNEQFF | TGCAGCGTTCCCGGACTAGCGGGAGGGCTTTTCCACAATGAGCAGTTCTTC
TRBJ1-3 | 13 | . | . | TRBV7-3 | CASSLTLENTIYF | TGTGCCAGCAGCTTAACGTTGGAAAACACCATATATTTT
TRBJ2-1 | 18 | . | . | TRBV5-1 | CASSLNLGTSLPYNEQFF | TGCGCCAGCAGCTTGAACCTCGGGACTTCCCTACCCTACAATGAGCAGTTCTTC
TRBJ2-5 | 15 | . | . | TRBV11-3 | CASSLDRQYQETQYF | TGTGCCAGCAGCTTAGACCGTCAGTACCAAGAGACCCAGTACTTC
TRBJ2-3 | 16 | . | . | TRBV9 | CASSVAERTSTDTQYF | TGTGCCAGCAGCGTAGCTGAGCGGACTAGCACAGATACGCAGTATTTT
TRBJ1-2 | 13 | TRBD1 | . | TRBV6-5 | CASRDREGYGYTF | TGTGCCAGCAGAGACAGGGAGGGCTATGGCTACACCTTC
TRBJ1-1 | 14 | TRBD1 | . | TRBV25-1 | CAGRGTGVNTEAFF | TGTGCCGGCAGAGGGACAGGGGTGAACACTGAAGCTTTCTTT
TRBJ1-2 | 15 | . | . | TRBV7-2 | CASSPSPGGRNGYTF | TGTGCCAGCAGCCCTAGCCCCGGGGGGCGGAATGGCTACACCTTC
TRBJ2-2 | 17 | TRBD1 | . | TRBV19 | CASSTRWGQGNTGELFF | TGTGCCAGTAGTACCCGCTGGGGACAGGGGAACACCGGGGAGCTGTTTTTT
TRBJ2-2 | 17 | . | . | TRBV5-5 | CASSFTLVGTYTGELFF | TGTGCCAGCAGCTTTACGTTGGTCGGGACGTACACCGGGGAGCTGTTTTTT
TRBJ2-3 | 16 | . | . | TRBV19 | CASSTTGFPSFGTQYF | TGTGCCAGTAGTACTACAGGGTTTCCTAGTTTCGGTACGCAGTATTTT
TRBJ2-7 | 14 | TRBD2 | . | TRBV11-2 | CASSFSLAGNEQYF | TGTGCCAGCAGCTTTTCCCTAGCGGGGAACGAGCAGTACTTC
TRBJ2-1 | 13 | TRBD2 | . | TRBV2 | CASTGTRTDEQFF | TGTGCCAGTACCGGGACTAGAACCGATGAGCAGTTCTTC
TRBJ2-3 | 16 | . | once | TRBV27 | CASSLLVETSTDTQYF | TGTGCCAGCAGTTTATTGGTAGAGACTAGCACAGATACGCAGTATTTT
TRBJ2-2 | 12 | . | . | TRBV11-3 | CASSFDSRELFF | TGTGCCAGCAGCTTCGACAGCAGGGAGCTGTTTTTT
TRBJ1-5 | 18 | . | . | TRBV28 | CASSPPAQLRGLDQPQHF | TGTGCCAGCAGCCCTCCGGCCCAATTAAGAGGCCTCGACCAGCCCCAGCATTTT
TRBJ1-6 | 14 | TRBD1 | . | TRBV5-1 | CASATGAFGSPLHF | TGCGCCAGCGCGACAGGGGCATTCGGTTCACCCCTCCACTTT
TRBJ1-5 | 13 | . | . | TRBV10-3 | CAISESKNQPQHF | TGTGCCATCAGTGAGTCGAAAAATCAGCCCCAGCATTTT
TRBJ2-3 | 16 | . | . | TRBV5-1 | CASSRWGSGYTDTQYF | TGCGCCAGCAGCCGGTGGGGTAGCGGATACACAGATACGCAGTATTTT
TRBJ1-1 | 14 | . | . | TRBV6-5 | CASSESLGVPEAFF | TGTGCCAGCAGTGAATCCTTAGGGGTCCCTGAAGCTTTCTTT
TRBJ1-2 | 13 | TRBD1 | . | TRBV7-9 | CASSLTGPGGYTF | TGTGCCAGCAGCCTGACAGGGCCGGGTGGCTACACCTTC
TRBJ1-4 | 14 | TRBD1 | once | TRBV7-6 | CASSSGQGKEKLFF | TGTGCCAGCAGCTCGGGACAGGGAAAGGAAAAACTGTTTTTT
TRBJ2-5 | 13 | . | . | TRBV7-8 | CASSLGTQETQYF | TGTGCCAGCAGCTTGGGCACTCAAGAAACCCAGTACTTC
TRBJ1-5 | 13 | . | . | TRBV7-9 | CASSSGQYQPQHF | TGTGCCAGCAGCTCTGGACAGTACCAGCCCCAGCATTTT
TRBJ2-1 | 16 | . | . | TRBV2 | CASRIRFRRADNEQFF | TGTGCCAGCAGAATACGGTTTAGACGCGCAGACAATGAGCAGTTCTTC
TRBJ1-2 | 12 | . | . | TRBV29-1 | CSDRGAAYGYTF | TGCAGCGACAGAGGGGCGGCCTATGGCTACACCTTC
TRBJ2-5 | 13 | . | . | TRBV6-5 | CATLQEGGAAQYF | TGTGCCACCCTCCAGGAGGGCGGGGCGGCCCAGTACTTC
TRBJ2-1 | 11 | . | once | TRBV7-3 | CASSSAGLQFF | TGTGCCAGCAGCTCGGCGGGACTGCAGTTCTTC
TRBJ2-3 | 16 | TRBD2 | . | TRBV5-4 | CASSPVLAGGPDTQYF | TGTGCCAGCAGCCCTGTACTAGCGGGGGGCCCAGATACGCAGTATTTT
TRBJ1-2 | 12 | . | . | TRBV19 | CASSKTAYGYTF | TGTGCCAGTAGTAAGACAGCCTATGGCTACACCTTC
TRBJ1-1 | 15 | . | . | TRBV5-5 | CASSSRDTKNTEAFF | TGTGCCAGCAGCTCACGGGACACCAAAAACACTGAAGCTTTCTTT
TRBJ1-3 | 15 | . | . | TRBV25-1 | CASSLGGGTGNTIYF | TGTGCCAGCAGCCTTGGGGGAGGGACGGGAAACACCATATATTTT
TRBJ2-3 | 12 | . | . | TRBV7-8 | CASSRGSNTQYF | TGTGCCAGCAGCAGGGGGTCGAATACGCAGTATTTT
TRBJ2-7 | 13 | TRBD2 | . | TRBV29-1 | CSVLGLANYEQYF | TGCAGCGTACTGGGACTAGCAAACTACGAGCAGTACTTC